This T cell receptor (beta chain) is from a study of follicular helper T cells after annual influenza vaccination. Overall study findings and caveats: Undersampling of the much larger non-cTfh compartments could not be excluded for influenza clone enrichment. Most later recoveries of Day 7 ICOS+CD38+ clones were ICOS-CD38- cTfh.

Method: immunoSEQ multiplex PCR; TCRdb's copy keeps in-frame clones and lacks some. The sample lists nearly 11,000 clones, roughly four fifths occurring once. V lost 1 base and J lost 0, with 15 bases in between. Germline V gives CDR1 SEHNR, CDR2 FQNEAQ (reference sequence). The CDR3 loop spans 17 amino acids. Comments on this clone: Antigen unknown.

Here the sequenced sample was CXCR5- memory CD4+ T cells sorted from blood, taken 6 weeks after influenza vaccination. This clonotype was sampled from an adult who received the influenza vaccine. This chain links TRBV7-9 with TRBJ1-1; the D is unclear. CDR3 region: CASSLDQWTTMNTEAFF. The DNA for the CDR3 is TGTGCCAGCAGCTTAGATCAGTGGACGACCATGAACACTGAAGCTTTCTTT.